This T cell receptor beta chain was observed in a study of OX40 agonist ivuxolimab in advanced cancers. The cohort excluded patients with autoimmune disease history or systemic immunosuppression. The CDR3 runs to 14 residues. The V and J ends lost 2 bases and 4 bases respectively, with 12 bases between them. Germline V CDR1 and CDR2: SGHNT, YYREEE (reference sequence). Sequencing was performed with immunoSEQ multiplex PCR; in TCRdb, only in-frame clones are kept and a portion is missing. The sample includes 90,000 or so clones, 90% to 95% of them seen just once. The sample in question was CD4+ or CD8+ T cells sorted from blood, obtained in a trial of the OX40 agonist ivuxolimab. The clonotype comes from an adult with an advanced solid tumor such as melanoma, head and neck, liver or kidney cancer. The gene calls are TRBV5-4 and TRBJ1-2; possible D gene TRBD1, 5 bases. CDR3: CASSLEQAFYGYTF. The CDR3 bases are TGTGCCAGCAGCTTAGAACAGGCGTTCTATGGCTACACCTTC. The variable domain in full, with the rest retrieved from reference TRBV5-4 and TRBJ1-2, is ETGVTQSPTHLIKTRGQQVTLRCSSQSGHNTVSWYQQALGQGPQFIFQYYREEENGRGNFPPRFSGLQFPNYSSELNVNALELDDSALYLCASSLEQAFYGYTFGSGTRLTVV.